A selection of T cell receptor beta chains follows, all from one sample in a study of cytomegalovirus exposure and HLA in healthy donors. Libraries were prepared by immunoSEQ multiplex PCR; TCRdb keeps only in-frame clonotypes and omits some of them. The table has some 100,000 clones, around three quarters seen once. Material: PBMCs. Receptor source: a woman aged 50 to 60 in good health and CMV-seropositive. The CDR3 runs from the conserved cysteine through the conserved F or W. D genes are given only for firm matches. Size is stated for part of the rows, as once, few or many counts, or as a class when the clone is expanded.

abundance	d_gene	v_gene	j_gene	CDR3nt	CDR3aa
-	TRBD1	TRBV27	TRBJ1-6	TGTGCCAGCAGTTCCCGGACAGGCCGTATCTATAATTCACCCCTCCACTTT	CASSSRTGRIYNSPLHF
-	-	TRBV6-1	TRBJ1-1	TGTGCCAGCATCAAACTCCCCCGACAGCACACTGAAGCTTTCTTT	CASIKLPRQHTEAFF
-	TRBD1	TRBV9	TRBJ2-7	TGTGCCAGCAGCGCTTCCGGGACAGGCTACGAGCAGTACTTC	CASSASGTGYEQYF
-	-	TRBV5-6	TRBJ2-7	TGTGCCAGCAGCTTATATGGGACAAAGTTGTACGAGCAGTACTTC	CASSLYGTKLYEQYF
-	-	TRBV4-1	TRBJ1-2	TGCGCCAGCAGCCAAAGTACAGGGACCTATGGCTACACCTTC	CASSQSTGTYGYTF
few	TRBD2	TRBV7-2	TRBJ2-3	TGTGCCAGCAGTTCCGGACTAGACGGTTGGGCAGATACGCAGTATTTT	CASSSGLDGWADTQYF
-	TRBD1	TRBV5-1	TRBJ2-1	TGCGCCAGCGGGACAGGGAACTCCTACAATGAGCAGTTCTTC	CASGTGNSYNEQFF
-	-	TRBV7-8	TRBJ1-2	TGTGCCAGCAGCTTAGCAGGGACACACCGGGACTATGGCTACACCTTC	CASSLAGTHRDYGYTF
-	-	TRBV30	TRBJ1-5	TGTGCCTGGAGTGAGACTCTCAATCAGCCCCAGCATTTT	CAWSETLNQPQHF
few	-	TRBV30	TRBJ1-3	TGTGCCTGGGGGGCGGGGGGCTCTGGAAACACCATATATTTT	CAWGAGGSGNTIYF
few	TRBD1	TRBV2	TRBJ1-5	TGTGCCACCGGGGGACAGAGCAATCAGCCCCAGCATTTT	CATGGQSNQPQHF
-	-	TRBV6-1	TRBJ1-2	TGTGCCAGCATCCTCGGCGACAACGCCTATGGCTACACCTTC	CASILGDNAYGYTF
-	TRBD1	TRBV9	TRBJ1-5	TGTGCCAGCAGCGAGCACGCAGGGGGGATCAGTCAGCCCCAGCATTTT	CASSEHAGGISQPQHF
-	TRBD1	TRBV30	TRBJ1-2	TGTGCCTGGGGACAGGGGGGCGGCTATGGCTACACCTTC	CAWGQGGGYGYTF
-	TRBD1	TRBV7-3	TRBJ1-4	TGTGCCAGCAGCTTAACGGGACAGGGAACTGAAAAACTGTTTTTT	CASSLTGQGTEKLFF
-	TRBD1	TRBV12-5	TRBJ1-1	TGTGCTAGTGGTTTCTCCATTGGGACAGTAACTGAAGCTTTCTTT	CASGFSIGTVTEAFF